The 5 T cell receptor beta chains presented below share a single source sample, sequenced in a study of vaccination effects on CD4 cells after COVID-19 (dated by TCRdb to about 2022). These receptors are not linked to any known antigen. The library was obtained by the immunoSEQ multiplex PCR assay. Not all clones reach the TCRdb copy of this immuneACCESS table, which keeps in-frame sequences only. Checked studies attribute under half of the gap to unresolved V genes and leave the rest unexplained. Recorded for this sample are tens of thousands of clones; around 74% of them occurred a single time. Around 2.4% of the sample goes to the ten largest clones. After around ten days of culture, CD4+ T cells were isolated with the EasySep CD4+ T cell isolation kit. Each participant received two doses of an mRNA SARS-CoV-2 vaccine, either BNT162b2 or mRNA-1273. Source: CD4+ T cells from PBMCs cultured without peptide, taken after COVID-19 vaccination. All receptors derive from a human donor who received a COVID-19 vaccine.

J is TRBJ2-5 and V is TRBV5-1; 10 bases fit TRBD2. The junction had 6 bases not matched to a gene; V was cut back by 5 bases and J by 2 bases. Germline V CDR1 and CDR2: SGHRS, YFSETQ. The CDR3 runs to 15 residues. Written as DNA, the CDR3 is TGCGCCAGCAGTTCCTCTAGCGGGGGACAAGAGACCCAGTACTTC. Its translation: CASSSSSGGQETQYF. The full variable domain, completed using reference TRBV5-1 and TRBJ2-5, is KAGVTQTPRYLIKTRGQQVTLSCSPISGHRSVSWYQQTPGQGLQFLFEYFSETQRNKGNFPGRFSGRQFSNSRSEMNVSTLELGDSALYLCASSSSSGGQETQYFGPGTRLLVL.

The rearrangement links TRBV5-1 to TRBJ2-5, with D possibly being TRBD2 (6 bases). The CDR3 loop spans 14 amino acids. Per germline, CDR1 SGHRS and CDR2 YFSETQ. V lost 0 bases and J lost 3, with 9 bases in between. The CDR3 here is CASSLETGEETQYF. The DNA of the CDR3 is TGCGCCAGCAGCTTGGAGACGGGGGAAGAGACCCAGTACTTC.

The chain recombines TRBV3-1 (or the pseudogene TRBV3-2) with TRBJ1-2, with 7 bases that match TRBD1. This CDR3 is built from 15 residues. The V gene's germline CDR1 is LGHDT and CDR2 YNNKEL (reference sequence). V lost 2 bases to trimming and J lost 7 bases; unmatched junction nucleotides: 10. For the CDR3, the DNA is TGTGCCAGCAGCCAATCGGGACAGTCATCAAGTGGCTACACCTTC. It yields the protein CASSQSGQSSSGYTF.

The gene calls are TRBV5-1 and TRBJ1-3, with D possibly being TRBD1 (6 bases). CDR1 and CDR2 from the germline V gene are SGHRS and YFSETQ. This CDR3 region has 16 residues. V dropped 1 base and J dropped 2 bases, with 13 bases sitting between them. The CDR3 DNA follows: TGCGCCAGCAGCTTGACGACAGGACAAGCTGGAAACACCATATATTTT. This gives the protein CASSLTTGQAGNTIYF.

This clone appeared a single time. The chain couples TRBV5-1 to TRBJ2-5; 7 nucleotides match TRBD1. This CDR3 spans 14 amino acids. The J segment lost 9 bases and the V segment lost 0 bases, leaving 8 bases of the junction unmatched. CDR1 SGHRS and CDR2 YFSETQ come from the germline V gene. This chain's CDR3 is CASSLEGAPGAQYF. The CDR3 DNA reads as TGCGCCAGCAGCTTGGAGGGGGCTCCCGGCGCCCAGTACTTC.